A single sample is the source of the 26 T cell receptor beta chains below, sequenced in a study of CD8 T cells in ankylosing spondylitis. Findings of the study overall: About 8 highly homologous variants made up a TCR beta motif that seemed to typify ankylosing spondylitis blood.

The antigens for these receptors are not known. TCRdb reprocessed the 5' RACE reads with MiXCR, giving one entry per CDR3 protein. Of under 950,000 distinct CDR3 sequences in the sample, under 20% are singletons; the top ten hold about a fifth. The sequenced material came from blood, either unsorted or a sorted T cell fraction (not recorded which). These receptors originate from a male donor with ankylosing spondylitis.

The gene calls are TRBV9 and TRBJ2-1; D is unclear. CDR3 length: 15 residues. The ends were cut back, 0 bases at V and 0 bases at J, with 7 bases in the middle. The germline gives CDR1 SGDLS, CDR2 YYNGEE. The DNA of the CDR3 is TGTGCCAGCAGCGTAGGCCCCCGCTCCTACAATGAGCAGTTCTTC. Amino acids: CASSVGPRSYNEQFF.

This clonotype occurred many times. The J gene is TRBJ1-1, the V gene TRBV28; D remains ambiguous. V shed 2 bases and J shed 0 bases, with 13 bases lying between them. Germline CDR1 is MDHEN and CDR2 is SYDVKM. This CDR3 spans 16 amino acids. CDR3 amino acids: CASSLAAGGMNTEAFF. The CDR3 DNA is TGTGCCAGCAGTTTAGCAGCCGGCGGGATGAACACTGAAGCTTTCTTT.

This clonotype was counted only a few times. The chain has TRBV20-1 and TRBJ1-1, with D tentatively TRBD1 (5 bases). The CDR3 consists of 16 residues. In germline, CDR1 is DFQATT, CDR2 SNEGSKA (reference sequence). V was clipped by 0 bases and J by 4 bases, with 18 bases between them. For the CDR3, the DNA is TGCAGTGCTAGAGATAAGGGCCACAGGTACAGCACTGAAGCTTTCTTT. Amino acid sequence: CSARDKGHRYSTEAFF.

The chain joins TRBV2 to TRBJ2-1; 7 bases line up with TRBD1. The CDR3 is made up of 15 amino acids. Germline trimming cut 8 bases from V and 8 bases from J; bases unmatched to any gene: 15. Germline CDR1 is SNHLY and CDR2 is FYNNEI. CDR3 protein: CASGQHRGVRDEQFF. Written as DNA, the CDR3 is TGTGCCAGCGGCCAACACAGGGGTGTCAGGGATGAGCAGTTCTTC.

In this sample, this clonotype turned up a few times. V usage is TRBV4-3 and J usage is TRBJ1-1; possible D gene TRBD1, 5 bases. From germline, CDR1 is LGHNA and CDR2 YSLEER. The V gene lost 0 bases and the J gene lost 11 bases, with 19 bases spanning the gap. The CDR3 is 15 residues long. The CDR3 coding sequence is TGCGCCAGCAGCCAAGAGGCTAGGACATATTTTGACGCTTTCTTT. Its protein is CASSQEARTYFDAFF.

The table lists this clonotype with a few counts. The chain carries TRBV7-6 and TRBJ1-4, with D maybe TRBD1 (5 bases). CDR1 is SGHVS, CDR2 FNYEAQ, per germline. This CDR3 contains 17 residues. The V end lost 2 bases, the J end lost 0 bases, and 13 bases lay between the germline ends. CDR3 nucleotide sequence: TGTGCCAGCAGCTTACGCTCGGGGGGTGCAACTAATGAAAAACTGTTTTTT. Amino acid sequence: CASSLRSGGATNEKLFF.

This clonotype was detected only a few times. The chain couples TRBV19 to TRBJ1-5, with a possible D match to TRBD1 (5 bases). The CDR3 totals 16 residues. Looked up from germline, CDR1 is LNHDA and CDR2 is SQIVND (reference sequence). V was clipped by 4 bases and J by 2 bases, with 15 bases between them. The CDR3 nucleotides are TGTGCCAGTAGTAACCAGACAGCGCTCCGCAATCAGCCCCAGCATTTT. It translates to CASSNQTALRNQPQHF. Full variable domain (missing parts from reference TRBV19 and TRBJ1-5): DGGITQSPKYLFRKEGQNVTLSCEQNLNHDAMYWYRQDPGQGLRLIYYSQIVNDFQKGDIAEGYSVSREKKESFPLTVTSAQKNPTAFYLCASSNQTALRNQPQHFGDGTRLSIL.

This chain's CDR3 is CASSGERTAYEQYF. CDR3 in DNA: TGTGCCAGCAGCGGGGAACGGACAGCCTACGAGCAGTACTTC. This chain connects TRBV7-8 to TRBJ2-7; tentative D call: TRBD1 (6 bases). The germline gives CDR1 SGHVS, CDR2 FQNEAQ. This CDR3 spans 14 amino acids. Trimming left V 5 bases short and J 2 bases short, with 13 bases between.

This clonotype was detected a few times. The J gene is TRBJ2-1, the V gene TRBV11-3; 8 bases map to TRBD2. Germline CDR1 is SGHNT and CDR2 is YENEEA. V was clipped by 5 bases and J by 8 bases; unmatched bases: 17. The CDR3 has 17 residues. The CDR3 loop reads CASSRRGGSGTEDEQFF. The CDR3, as DNA: TGTGCCAGCAGCAGACGCGGGGGTAGCGGGACGGAAGATGAGCAGTTCTTC. Variable domain in full (rest from reference TRBV11-3 and TRBJ2-1): EAGVVQSPRYKIIEKKQPVAFWCNPISGHNTLYWYLQNLGQGPELLIRYENEEAVDDSQLPKDRFSAERLKGVDSTLKIQPAELGDSAVYLCASSRRGGSGTEDEQFFGPGTRLTVL.

The sample holds a few counts of this clonotype. V usage is TRBV20-1 and J usage is TRBJ1-1; D remains ambiguous. Between the trimmed V and J ends, which lost 4 bases and 3 bases, there was a span of 12 bases. CDR3 size: 13 residues. Germline loops: CDR1 DFQATT, CDR2 SNEGSKA (reference sequence). Written as DNA, the CDR3 is TGCAGTGCTACCCAGCCCGGGGACACTGAAGCTTTCTTT. It is translated as CSATQPGDTEAFF.

J is TRBJ2-3 and V is TRBV6-5; 11 nucleotides align to TRBD2. The V gene's germline CDR1 is MNHEY and CDR2 SVGAGI. This CDR3 is built from 19 residues. V was clipped by 2 bases and J by 2 bases; unmatched bases: 12. CDR3 region: CASSYRPGASGGNTDTQYF. CDR3 nucleotide sequence: TGTGCCAGCAGTTACCGGCCCGGGGCTAGCGGGGGGAACACAGATACGCAGTATTTT.

The chain has TRBV2 and TRBJ2-1; no clear D. Germline V gives CDR1 SNHLY, CDR2 FYNNEI. The CDR3 length is 15 residues. The ends were cut back, 4 bases at V and 6 bases at J, with 16 bases in the middle. CDR3 amino acids: CASSAGQTSFNEQFF. CDR3 sequence (DNA): TGTGCCAGCAGTGCGGGCCAAACGTCGTTCAATGAGCAGTTCTTC. Filled out from reference TRBV2 and TRBJ2-1, the complete variable domain reads EPEVTQTPSHQVTQMGQEVILRCVPISNHLYFYWYRQILGQKVEFLVSFYNNEISEKSEIFDDQFSVERPDGSNFTLKIRSTKLEDSAMYFCASSAGQTSFNEQFFGPGTRLTVL.

This sequence joins TRBV10-1 and TRBJ2-2; 9 positions match TRBD1. Germline V CDR1 and CDR2: WNHNN, SYGVQD (reference sequence). CDR3 size: 14 residues. V gave up 6 bases and J gave up 6 bases; unmatched junction bases: 5. CDR3: CASSGTGSSGELFF. The CDR3 coding sequence is TGCGCCAGCAGCGGGACAGGGTCGTCCGGGGAGCTGTTTTTT.

The rearrangement joins TRBV5-1 to TRBJ2-3; D is possibly TRBD2 (5 bases). Germline assignment: CDR1 SGHRS and CDR2 YFSETQ. Trimming removed 4 bases at V and 3 bases at J, with 12 bases between. The CDR3 extends over 14 amino acids. The DNA of the CDR3 is TGCGCCAGCAGCCAGTCCCCGGGGACAGATACGCAGTATTTT. This codes for CASSQSPGTDTQYF. The variable domain in full, with the rest retrieved from reference TRBV5-1 and TRBJ2-3, is KAGVTQTPRYLIKTRGQQVTLSCSPISGHRSVSWYQQTPGQGLQFLFEYFSETQRNKGNFPGRFSGRQFSNSRSEMNVSTLELGDSALYLCASSQSPGTDTQYFGPGTRLTVL.

In this sample, this clonotype turned up a few times. The chain has TRBV11-2 and TRBJ2-7; TRBD2 agrees at 9 bases. This CDR3 spans 15 amino acids. The ends lost 3 bases at V and 0 bases at J; junction bases unmatched: 3. Germline assignment: CDR1 SGHAT and CDR2 FQNNGV. As DNA, the CDR3 is TGTGCCAGCAGCTTCTTAGCGGGGGACTCCTACGAGCAGTACTTC. Its protein is CASSFLAGDSYEQYF.

This clonotype was found a few times. This chain joins TRBV20-1 and TRBJ1-4; D might be TRBD1 (5 bases). Germline V CDR1 and CDR2: DFQATT, SNEGSKA (reference sequence). The CDR3 spans 13 residues. The V end was cut by 3 bases, the J end by 8 bases, with 13 bases between. The CDR3 sequence: CSARGGMSEKLFF. The CDR3 nucleotides are TGCAGTGCTAGGGGGGGAATGTCCGAAAAACTGTTTTTT.

The rearrangement joins TRBV6-1 to TRBJ2-1; D gene ambiguous. The CDR3 covers 15 residues. V was shortened by 1 base and J by 4 bases, with 11 bases between the two germline ends. Germline loops: CDR1 MNHNS, CDR2 SASEGT. CDR3 in amino acids: CASSEVDILYNEQFF. DNA for the CDR3: TGTGCCAGCAGTGAAGTGGATATTCTTTACAATGAGCAGTTCTTC.

The table lists this clonotype with a few counts. CDR3 DNA sequence: TGTGCCAGCTCACTAATTGCGGAAAATGAAAAACTGTTTTTT. Its protein product is CASSLIAENEKLFF. This chain uses TRBV18 with TRBJ1-4; no reliable D call. Trimming left V 4 bases short and J 5 bases short, with 11 bases between. The germline gives CDR1 KGHSH, CDR2 LQKENI. The CDR3 has 14 residues.

V is TRBV18 and J is TRBJ2-7; D remains ambiguous. Germline CDR1 is KGHSH and CDR2 is LQKENI. The CDR3 has 13 residues. V was shortened by 0 bases and J by 5 bases, with 8 bases between the two germline ends. Here the CDR3 DNA reads TGTGCCAGCTCACCACCGGGTTCTGACGAGCAGTACTTC. Translation: CASSPPGSDEQYF.

This clonotype was counted only a few times. The rearrangement links TRBV5-1 to TRBJ1-1; a possible D gene is TRBD1 (5 bases). CDR3 size: 14 residues. Germline V gene data show CDR1 as SGHRS and CDR2 as YFSETQ. Deletions cut 2 bases from V and 1 base from J, with 9 bases between. The CDR3 spells CASSFDGQNTEAFF. Here the CDR3 DNA reads TGCGCCAGCAGCTTTGATGGACAGAACACTGAAGCTTTCTTT.

V and J are TRBV30 and TRBJ2-1, with 14 positions matching TRBD2. The germline CDR1 and CDR2 sequences are GTSNPN and SVGIG (reference sequence). The CDR3 loop spans 14 amino acids. V lost 3 bases, J lost 7 bases, and 2 bases stayed unmatched. CDR3 sequence: CAWRTSGGANEQFF. In DNA form, the CDR3 reads TGTGCCTGGAGGACTAGCGGGGGGGCTAATGAGCAGTTCTTC. Full variable domain (remainder filled in from reference TRBV30 and TRBJ2-1): SQTIHQWPATLVQPVGSPLSLECTVEGTSNPNLYWYRQAAGRGLQLLFYSVGIGQISSEVPQNLSASRPQDRQFILSSKKLLLSDSGFYLCAWRTSGGANEQFFGPGTRLTVL.

This rearrangement joins TRBV27 to TRBJ2-1; D gene unclear. Per the germline V gene, CDR1 is MNHEY and CDR2 is SMNVEV (reference sequence). Between the trimmed V and J ends, which lost 2 bases and 4 bases, there was a span of 9 bases. This CDR3 is 14 amino acids long. The chain's CDR3 is CASSLRQDYNEQFF. CDR3 DNA: TGTGCCAGCAGTTTACGGCAGGATTACAATGAGCAGTTCTTC.

The V gene is TRBV5-1, the J gene TRBJ2-2; D could derive from TRBD1 or TRBD2 (5 bases each). The CDR3 is 16 amino acids. Trimming took 0 bases from V and 6 from J, leaving 15 bases between them. CDR1 and CDR2 (germline): SGHRS, YFSETQ. CDR3 residues: CASSLAAGTLAGELFF. DNA of the CDR3: TGCGCCAGCAGCTTGGCGGCAGGGACGTTGGCCGGGGAGCTGTTTTTT.

The CDR3 bases are TGTGCCAGCACGACTAGCGCCACAGATACGCAGTATTTT. Translation gives CASTTSATDTQYF. V and J are TRBV9 and TRBJ2-3, with 8 positions matching TRBD2. The V and J ends lost 6 bases and 2 bases, in that order; junction bases with no gene match: 2. CDR1 SGDLS and CDR2 YYNGEE come from the germline V gene. The CDR3 runs 13 residues.

This clonotype has just a few counts. The V and J genes are TRBV7-6 and TRBJ1-1, with D perhaps matching TRBD1 (6 bases). CDR1 SGHVS and CDR2 FNYEAQ come from the germline V gene. The V and J ends lost 5 bases and 7 bases respectively, with 14 bases between them. This CDR3 is 13 amino acids long. The CDR3 coding sequence is TGTGCCAGCAGCGATAGGGGGAAGGGTGAAGCTTTCTTT. Translation: CASSDRGKGEAFF.

This clonotype came up a few times. The CDR3 DNA sequence: TGTGCCAGCAGCGAAAATAGCGGGCAAGAGACCCAGTACTTC. Amino acid sequence: CASSENSGQETQYF. V usage is TRBV7-6 and J usage is TRBJ2-5; TRBD2 matches 7 bases. CDR3 length equals 14 residues. V shed 5 bases, J shed 2 bases, and the junction held 5 bases outside the gene matches. Germline V lookup: CDR1 SGHVS, CDR2 FNYEAQ.